This T cell receptor (beta chain) was recovered during a study of blood T cell repertoires in COVID-19. Across the whole study: Samples representing acute and convalescent COVID-19 were sourced from the United States, Italy and Spain.

This table comes from immunoSEQ multiplex PCR, and its TCRdb copy is limited to in-frame clones, with some not included. The sample holds some 100,000 clones, approximately 81% seen once. Germline V CDR1 and CDR2: KGHSH, LQKENI. Trimming took 3 bases from V and 4 from J, leaving 8 bases between them. The CDR3 totals 13 residues. Sequenced material: peripheral blood. The origin of this receptor is a human donor in a cohort sampled during active COVID-19. The chain carries TRBV18 and TRBJ2-3; D is perhaps TRBD1 (5 bases). The CDR3 DNA reads as TGTGCCAGCTCACCGGACACTCCAGATACGCAGTATTTT. Its protein product is CASSPDTPDTQYF. Full variable domain (outside the CDR3, taken from reference TRBV18 and TRBJ2-3): NAGVMQNPRHLVRRRGQEARLRCSPMKGHSHVYWYRQLPEEGLKFMVYLQKENIIDESGMPKERFSAEFPKEGPSILRIQQVVRGDSAAYFCASSPDTPDTQYFGPGTRLTVL.